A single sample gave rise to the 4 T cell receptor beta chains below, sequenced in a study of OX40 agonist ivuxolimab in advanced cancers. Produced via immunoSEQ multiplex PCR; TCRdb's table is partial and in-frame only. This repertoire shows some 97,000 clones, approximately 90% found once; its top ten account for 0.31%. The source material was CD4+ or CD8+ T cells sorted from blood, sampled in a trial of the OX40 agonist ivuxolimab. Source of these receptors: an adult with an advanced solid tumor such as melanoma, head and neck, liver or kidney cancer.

CDR3 region: CASSVGGSGPPYEQYF. The DNA of the CDR3 is TGTGCCAGCAGCGTAGGAGGGAGCGGGCCCCCCTACGAGCAGTACTTC. V gene TRBV9 combines with J gene TRBJ2-7; TRBD2 is a possible D gene (6 bases). Trimming pared 0 bases from V and 2 bases from J, leaving 15 bases between. The CDR3 consists of 16 residues. The germline gives CDR1 SGDLS, CDR2 YYNGEE.

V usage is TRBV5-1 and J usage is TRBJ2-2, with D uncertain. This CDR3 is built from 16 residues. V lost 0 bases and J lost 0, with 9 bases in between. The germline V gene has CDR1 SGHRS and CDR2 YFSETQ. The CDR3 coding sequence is TGCGCCAGCAGCTTGGTTCCCGGATCGAACACCGGGGAGCTGTTTTTT. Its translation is CASSLVPGSNTGELFF.

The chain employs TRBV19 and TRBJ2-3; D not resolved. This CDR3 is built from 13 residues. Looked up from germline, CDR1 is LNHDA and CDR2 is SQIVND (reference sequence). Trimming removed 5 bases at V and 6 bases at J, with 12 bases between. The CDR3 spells CASSEVAADTQYF. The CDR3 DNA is TGTGCCAGTAGTGAAGTAGCTGCGGATACGCAGTATTTT.

The CDR3 sequence is CASSRTGGRGGEQFF. CDR3 nucleotides: TGTGCCAGCAGTCGAACAGGGGGCCGGGGTGGTGAGCAGTTCTTC. The rearrangement joins TRBV6-5 to TRBJ2-1, with 9 bases matching TRBD1. There are 15 residues in the CDR3. The V gene end was trimmed by 5 bases and the J gene end by 9 bases; junction bases not matched to a gene: 11. The germline V gene has CDR1 MNHEY and CDR2 SVGAGI.